The clone carrying this T cell receptor beta chain was picked up many times. The sample belongs to a study of T-cell memory formation after mild COVID-19. TCRdb itself ran the 5' RACE reads through MiXCR, one entry per CDR3 protein. The sample lists about 560,000 distinct CDR3 sequences; 17% were seen once. The CDR3 totals 14 residues. The V gene end was trimmed by 5 bases and the J gene end by 7 bases; junction bases not matched to a gene: 11. Germline V gene data show CDR1 as SQVTM and CDR2 as ANQGSEA. Sequenced input: PBMCs or a T cell subset sorted from them (not recorded which). The sequence derives from an adult woman who had mild COVID-19 (a few samples of this study predate the infection). Cell type and time point are not known. This chain links TRBV29-1 with TRBJ2-1; 7 nucleotides match TRBD1. The CDR3 loop reads CSVRTGVLSNEQFF. DNA for the CDR3: TGCAGCGTTAGGACAGGTGTCCTTAGTAATGAGCAGTTCTTC.